The clone carrying this T cell receptor (beta chain) has just one count. Its cognate antigen is unknown. One junction end disagrees with the germline gene, perhaps due to a read error. No cell sorting was done before RNA was extracted from the tissue. More than 3 cm separated this lung sample from the edge of the tumor. Chemotherapy-naive patients with new lung cancer underwent thoracic surgery in China, August–November 2014. The library came from three nested PCR rounds adapted from ARM-PCR protocols. TCRdb re-called the multiplex PCR reads with MiXCR, one entry per CDR3 protein. The data hold about 100,000 distinct CDR3 sequences, with approximately 60% observed a single time. This sample was taken from a study of tumor and adjacent non-tumor tissue in lung cancer. Across the study: Stage I to III disease affected about nine men and about 5 women aged roughly 30 to 80. Samples averaged roughly 4.3 million productive TCRbeta reads each.

This CDR3 is built from 14 residues. Germline V gives CDR1 MNHEY, CDR2 SVGAGI. General observations from the study: Tumor repertoires had a smaller top 100 clone share than normal lung.

The TCR was taken from a man younger than 40 with non-small cell lung cancer. The rearrangement links TRBV6-5 to TRBJ1-1, with unresolved D. The sequenced sample consisted of distant non-tumor lung tissue. CDR3 nucleotides: TGTGCCAACAGTTACACTGACACCAACACTGAAGCTTTCTTT. It translates to CANSYTDTNTEAFF.